The TCR beta chain under discussion was sequenced for a study of blood T cell repertoires in COVID-19. As for the study in general: Material from acute and convalescent COVID-19 was sourced from the United States, Italy and Spain. Sample material is recorded as cDNA or gDNA derived from T cells, B-cell-depleted T cells, or PBMCs.

TCRdb's copy holds only in-frame clones and misses some; the assay was immunoSEQ multiplex PCR. Of under 350,000 clones in the sample, 70% to 90% were seen once. CDR3 size: 15 residues. Germline CDR1 reads SNHLY; CDR2 reads FYNNEI. V shed 6 bases, J shed 1 base, and the junction held 8 bases outside the gene matches. Input material: peripheral blood. The chain has TRBV2 and TRBJ1-1; 7 bases line up with TRBD1. The clonotype originates from a man aged 18-30 years with active or convalescent COVID-19. The DNA for the CDR3 is TGTGCCAGCAGAGTCAGACAGGGTCGGAACACTGAAGCTTTCTTT. As protein: CASRVRQGRNTEAFF.